This TCR beta chain originates from a study of blood T cells in healthy people across ages. Whole-study results and caveats: Long-lived and aged donors differed, with more naive CD4+ cells and higher diversity in the long-lived.

Alongside a J-beta primer mix, a sample-barcoded 5' primer served in a second PCR lasting about 6 to 11 cycles. From the 5' RACE reads, TCRdb called clonotypes with MiXCR, one entry per CDR3 protein. The sample carries about 670,000 distinct CDR3 sequences, 40% to 50% recorded once. Total RNA extraction produced at least 5 micrograms (per sample) for the study. This clonotype was seen a handful of times. No antigen is known for it. Sequencing used blood. The sequence was collected from a man of 80 years or more in good health.

The CDR3 DNA sequence: TGTGCCAGCAGCCATCGGACAGGGCGGGCTGAAGCTTTCTTT. Residues: CASSHRTGRAEAFF. The V call is TRBV3-1, the J call TRBJ1-1, with TRBD1 matching over 8 bases. Germline V CDR1 and CDR2: LGHDT, YNNKEL (reference sequence). CDR3 size: 14 residues. V lost 3 bases, J lost 6 bases, and 6 bases stayed unmatched.